The sequence of this TCR beta chain was determined in a study of post-analysis software for immune sequencing data. About the research overall: Relapsing-remitting, secondary progressive and progressive-relapsing forms of multiple sclerosis all featured among disease courses. Study-level points and caveats: By F measure, samples from a shared preparation batch strongly co-clustered. Among roughly five TRBV segments more frequent in patients than controls were TRBV5-6, TRBV5-1 and TRBV20-1. Compared with controls, patients showed significantly lower normalized Chao1 diversity.

Unique molecular identifiers had been added to the TCR beta cDNA libraries. With roughly 0.85 to 11 million T cells as the source, 540,000 or so cDNA molecules resulted. TCRdb re-called the PCR reads through MiXCR, storing one row per CDR3 protein. This sample has 650,000 to 850,000 distinct CDR3 sequences, with roughly 58% found just once. V lost 5 bases, J lost 1 base, and 12 bases lay in between. Germline CDR1 DFQATT, CDR2 SNEGSKA (reference sequence). There are 13 residues in the CDR3. Concerning this clonotype: What it recognizes is unknown.

This rearrangement joins TRBV20-1 to TRBJ2-7, with unresolved D. The sequence was collected from a girl between 10 and 17 years old with multiple sclerosis. Sequencing was done on a sample of blood. The CDR3 reads CSAASRESYEQYF. The DNA of the CDR3 is TGCAGTGCTGCATCTCGCGAATCCTACGAGCAGTACTTC.